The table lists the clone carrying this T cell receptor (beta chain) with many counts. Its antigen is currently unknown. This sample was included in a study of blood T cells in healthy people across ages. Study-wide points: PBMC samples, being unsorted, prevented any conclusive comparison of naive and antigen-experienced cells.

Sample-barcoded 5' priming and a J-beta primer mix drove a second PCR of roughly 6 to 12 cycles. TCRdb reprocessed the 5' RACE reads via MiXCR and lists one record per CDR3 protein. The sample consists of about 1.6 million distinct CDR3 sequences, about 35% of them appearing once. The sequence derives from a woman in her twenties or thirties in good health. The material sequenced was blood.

The CDR3: CASSGTGDYNEQFF. CDR3 coding DNA: TGTGCCAGCAGCGGGACTGGGGACTACAATGAGCAGTTCTTC. The gene calls are TRBV12-3 or TRBV12-4 and TRBJ2-1; a weak D match, TRBD2 (6 bases). V lost 6 bases, J lost 3 bases, and 12 bases lay in between. The CDR3 loop spans 14 amino acids.